This TCR beta chain was documented in a study of cytomegalovirus exposure and HLA in healthy donors. The study's findings and limits: Follow-up analysis later connected one missense variant in DCLRE1C with trimming of TCR beta V- and J-genes.

Vbeta (60) and Jbeta (13) primers were used in the PCR. Sequencing was performed with immunoSEQ multiplex PCR; in TCRdb, only in-frame clones are kept and a portion is missing. The sample holds 130,000 or so clones, approximately 72% seen once. As concerns this clone: Its antigen remains unidentified.

The CDR3 runs 19 residues. CDR1 and CDR2 from the germline V gene are MNHNS and SASEGT. Trimming stripped 0 bases from V and 4 bases from J, with 22 bases between. This sequence was found in a woman aged 55-75 years in good health and CMV-seronegative. The specimen sequenced was PBMCs. The chain employs TRBV6-1 and TRBJ2-1; the D gene is possibly TRBD2 (5 bases). The CDR3 region has the DNA TGTGCCAGCAGTGAAGCTTACAGCGGTTGGTCCTCCGCGTACAATGAGCAGTTCTTC. This encodes CASSEAYSGWSSAYNEQFF.